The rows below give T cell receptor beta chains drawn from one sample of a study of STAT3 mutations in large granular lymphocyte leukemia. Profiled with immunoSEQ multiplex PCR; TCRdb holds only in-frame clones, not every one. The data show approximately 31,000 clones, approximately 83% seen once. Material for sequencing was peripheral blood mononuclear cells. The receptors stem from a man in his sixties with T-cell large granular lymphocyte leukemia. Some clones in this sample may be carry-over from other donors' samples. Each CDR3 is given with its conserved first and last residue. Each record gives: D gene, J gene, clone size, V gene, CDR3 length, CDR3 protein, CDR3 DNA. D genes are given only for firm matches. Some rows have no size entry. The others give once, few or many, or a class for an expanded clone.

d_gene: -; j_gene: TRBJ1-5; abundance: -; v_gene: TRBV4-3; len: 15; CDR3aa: CASSQETGSGLPQHF; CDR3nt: TGCGCCAGCAGCCAAGAAACGGGCTCAGGGCTGCCCCAGCATTTT
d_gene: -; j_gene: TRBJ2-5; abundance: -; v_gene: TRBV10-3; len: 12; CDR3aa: CAIGRGEETQYF; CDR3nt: TGTGCCATCGGTAGGGGGGAGGAGACCCAGTACTTC
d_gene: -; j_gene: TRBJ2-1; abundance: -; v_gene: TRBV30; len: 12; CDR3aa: CAWQGLDNEQFF; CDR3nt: TGTGCCTGGCAGGGGCTGGACAATGAGCAGTTCTTC
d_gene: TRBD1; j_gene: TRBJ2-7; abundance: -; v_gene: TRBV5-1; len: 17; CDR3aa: CASSTTTQGVSSYEQYF; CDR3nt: TGCGCCAGCAGCACCACCACCCAGGGGGTGAGCTCCTACGAGCAGTACTTC
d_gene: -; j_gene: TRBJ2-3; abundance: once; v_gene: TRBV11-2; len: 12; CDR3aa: CASSRNRDTQYF; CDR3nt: TGTGCCAGCAGCCGCAACAGAGATACGCAGTATTTT
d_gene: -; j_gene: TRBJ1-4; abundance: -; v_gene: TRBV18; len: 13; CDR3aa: CASFRDLNEKLFF; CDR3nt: TGTGCCAGCTTCCGGGACCTTAATGAAAAACTGTTTTTT
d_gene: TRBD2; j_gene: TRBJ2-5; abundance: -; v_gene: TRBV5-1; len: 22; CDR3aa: CASSLAYRHPHRNSGRLETQYF; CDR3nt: TGCGCCAGCAGCTTGGCCTATCGGCACCCCCACCGAAATAGCGGGAGGTTAGAGACCCAGTACTTC
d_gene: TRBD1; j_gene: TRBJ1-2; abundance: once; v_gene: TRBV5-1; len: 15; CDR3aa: CASSPQGTGWDGYTF; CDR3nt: TGCGCCAGCAGCCCCCAGGGGACAGGGTGGGATGGCTACACCTTC
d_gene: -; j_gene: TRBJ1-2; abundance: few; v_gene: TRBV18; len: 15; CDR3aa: CASSPGSLTHYGYTF; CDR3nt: TGTGCCAGCTCACCGGGCAGTTTAACTCATTATGGCTACACCTTC
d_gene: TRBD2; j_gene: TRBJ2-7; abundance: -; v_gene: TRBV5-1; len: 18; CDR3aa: CASSLGLAGVGGHYEQYF; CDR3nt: TGCGCCAGCAGCTTGGGACTAGCGGGAGTAGGGGGCCACTACGAGCAGTACTTC
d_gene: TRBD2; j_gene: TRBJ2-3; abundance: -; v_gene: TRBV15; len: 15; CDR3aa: CATSRDSTSGSVQYF; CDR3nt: TGTGCCACCAGCAGAGATTCGACTAGCGGGAGTGTGCAGTATTTT
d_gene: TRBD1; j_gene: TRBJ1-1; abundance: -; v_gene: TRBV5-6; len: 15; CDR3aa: CASSDTGTGETGAFF; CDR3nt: TGTGCCAGCAGCGACACCGGGACAGGGGAGACGGGAGCTTTCTTT
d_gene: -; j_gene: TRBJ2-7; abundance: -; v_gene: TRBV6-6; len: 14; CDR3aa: CASSQADSSYEQYF; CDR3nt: TGTGCCAGCAGTCAGGCCGACAGCTCCTACGAGCAGTACTTC
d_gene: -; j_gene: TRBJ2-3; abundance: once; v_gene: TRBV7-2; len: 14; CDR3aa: CASSPGGYLDTQYF; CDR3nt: TGTGCCAGCAGCCCAGGTGGCTACCTAGATACGCAGTATTTT
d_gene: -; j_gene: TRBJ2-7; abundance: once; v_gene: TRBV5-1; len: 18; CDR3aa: CASSFGQPAAFVLYEQYF; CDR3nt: TGCGCCAGCAGCTTTGGACAGCCCGCCGCGTTTGTCCTTTACGAGCAGTACTTC
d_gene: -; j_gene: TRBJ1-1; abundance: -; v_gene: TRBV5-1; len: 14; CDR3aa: CASSLQGGNTEAFF; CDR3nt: TGCGCCAGCAGCTTACAGGGCGGGAACACTGAAGCTTTCTTT
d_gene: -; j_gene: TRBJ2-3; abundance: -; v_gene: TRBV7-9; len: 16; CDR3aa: CASSPVLGLDTDTQYF; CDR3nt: TGTGCCAGCAGCCCCGTATTGGGGTTAGACACAGATACGCAGTATTTT
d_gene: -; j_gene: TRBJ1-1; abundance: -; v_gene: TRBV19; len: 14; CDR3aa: CASSITVLNTEAFF; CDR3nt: TGTGCCAGTAGTATTACGGTACTGAACACTGAAGCTTTCTTT
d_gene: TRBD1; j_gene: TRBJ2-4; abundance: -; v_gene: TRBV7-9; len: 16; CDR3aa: CASSQDRGLAKNIQYF; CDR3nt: TGTGCCAGCAGTCAGGACAGGGGTTTAGCCAAAAACATTCAGTACTTC
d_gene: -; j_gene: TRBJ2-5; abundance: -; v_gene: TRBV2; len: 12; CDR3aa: CASSKGDETQYF; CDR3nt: TGTGCCAGCAGTAAGGGTGACGAGACCCAGTACTTC